This T cell receptor beta chain was sequenced during a study of CD8 T cells in ankylosing spondylitis. Study-level points and caveats: Ankylosing spondylitis blood appeared to carry a characteristic TCR beta motif of roughly 8 highly homologous variants.

TCRdb redid the calling of the 5' RACE reads with MiXCR, one entry per CDR3 protein. The table has around 490,000 distinct CDR3 sequences, about 5.2% seen once. This CDR3 has 13 residues. V lost 7 bases and J lost 5; bases outside the gene matches: 7. At least ten counts were recorded for this clonotype. The antigen is unknown. The chain joins TRBV12-3 or TRBV12-4 to TRBJ1-1, with 7 bases aligning to TRBD1. Input material: blood, either unsorted or a sorted T cell fraction (not recorded which). This clonotype originated in a male donor with ankylosing spondylitis. The CDR3 here is CASTTTGRTEAFF. Here the CDR3 DNA reads TGTGCCAGCACCACGACAGGGAGGACTGAAGCTTTCTTT.